The rows below give T cell receptor beta chains drawn from one sample of a study of long-term antiretroviral therapy in people with HIV. Assay: immunoSEQ multiplex PCR; the TCRdb copy retains only in-frame clones and omits some. The data show around 15,000 clones, more than 60% seen once. The sequenced sample was unsorted PBMCs, obtained 2.1 years after starting antiretroviral therapy. All receptors derive from a man in his forties or fifties with HIV. The CDR3 runs from the conserved cysteine through the conserved F or W. The order of the fields is V gene, clone size, D gene, J gene, CDR3 DNA, CDR3 protein. A D gene is named only where the DNA matches it firmly. The size of a clone is reported for some rows only, either as once, few or many, or as a class for expanded clones.

v_gene: TRBV14; abundance: -; d_gene: -; j_gene: TRBJ1-4; CDR3nt: TGTGCCAGCAGCAAAATAACAGGGACAACTAATGAAAAACTGTTTTTT; CDR3aa: CASSKITGTTNEKLFF
v_gene: TRBV5-5; abundance: -; d_gene: -; j_gene: TRBJ2-5; CDR3nt: TGTGCCAGCAGCCCTCCTGCGGGCCAAGAGACCCAGTACTTC; CDR3aa: CASSPPAGQETQYF
v_gene: TRBV25-1; abundance: -; d_gene: -; j_gene: TRBJ1-3; CDR3nt: TGTGCCAGCAGGCCAGAGGGTCTGGGCTTGGGAAACACCATATATTTT; CDR3aa: CASRPEGLGLGNTIYF
v_gene: TRBV5-1; abundance: -; d_gene: -; j_gene: TRBJ1-1; CDR3nt: TGCGCCAGCAGCCGACAAGGACGGCCGAACACTGAAGCTTTCTTT; CDR3aa: CASSRQGRPNTEAFF
v_gene: TRBV7-9; abundance: -; d_gene: -; j_gene: TRBJ1-2; CDR3nt: TGTGCCAGCAGCTTACAGGGGTTGTATGGCTACACCTTC; CDR3aa: CASSLQGLYGYTF
v_gene: TRBV12-5; abundance: -; d_gene: TRBD1; j_gene: TRBJ1-4; CDR3nt: TGTGCTAGTGGCCGGGACAGGGGGCTGACTAATGAAAAACTGTTTTTT; CDR3aa: CASGRDRGLTNEKLFF
v_gene: TRBV5-1; abundance: -; d_gene: -; j_gene: TRBJ1-2; CDR3nt: TGCGCCAGCAGCCCCGCCACCGGGGGGCGGGTTGATGGCTACACCTTC; CDR3aa: CASSPATGGRVDGYTF
v_gene: TRBV19; abundance: -; d_gene: TRBD1; j_gene: TRBJ1-1; CDR3nt: TGTGCCAGTACCCAAGCACAGGGGGCTGGCACTGAAGCTTTCTTT; CDR3aa: CASTQAQGAGTEAFF
v_gene: TRBV10-3; abundance: -; d_gene: TRBD1; j_gene: TRBJ1-4; CDR3nt: TGTGCCATCAGTGATCCAGGGGGTCTATCTAATGAAAAACTGTTTTTT; CDR3aa: CAISDPGGLSNEKLFF
v_gene: TRBV19; abundance: -; d_gene: TRBD1; j_gene: TRBJ1-2; CDR3nt: TGTGCCAGTAGTGACTACAGGGGTTTGGGCTATGGCTACACCTTC; CDR3aa: CASSDYRGLGYGYTF
v_gene: TRBV4-2; abundance: -; d_gene: TRBD1; j_gene: TRBJ2-3; CDR3nt: TGTGCCAGCAGCTGGGGACAGGGGGCGCTGGCAGATACGCAGTATTTT; CDR3aa: CASSWGQGALADTQYF
v_gene: TRBV2; abundance: -; d_gene: -; j_gene: TRBJ1-1; CDR3nt: TGTGCCAGCAGTGTAATAGGGGCGGGTGAAGCTTTCTTT; CDR3aa: CASSVIGAGEAFF
v_gene: TRBV6-6; abundance: -; d_gene: -; j_gene: TRBJ1-6; CDR3nt: TGTGCCAGCAGGCCGGCAGGGGAGGATTCACCCCTCCACTTT; CDR3aa: CASRPAGEDSPLHF
v_gene: TRBV5-8; abundance: few; d_gene: -; j_gene: TRBJ1-1; CDR3nt: TGTGCCAGCAGCTTGAGACAGGAGTACACTGAAGCTTTCTTT; CDR3aa: CASSLRQEYTEAFF
v_gene: TRBV30; abundance: -; d_gene: -; j_gene: TRBJ1-6; CDR3nt: TGTGCCTGGAACCCGGGACTTAATTCACCCCTCCACTTT; CDR3aa: CAWNPGLNSPLHF
v_gene: TRBV7-9; abundance: -; d_gene: -; j_gene: TRBJ1-4; CDR3nt: TGTGCCAGCTGGGGGGCAGGGGATGAAAAACTGTTTTTT; CDR3aa: CASWGAGDEKLFF
v_gene: TRBV29-1; abundance: -; d_gene: -; j_gene: TRBJ1-3; CDR3nt: TGCAGCGTTGCGGGTTTGGGTCCGGTTGAGAACACCATATATTTT; CDR3aa: CSVAGLGPVENTIYF
v_gene: TRBV2; abundance: -; d_gene: -; j_gene: TRBJ1-1; CDR3nt: TGTGCCAGCAGTGAACTTACTGAAGCTTTCTTT; CDR3aa: CASSELTEAFF
v_gene: TRBV19; abundance: -; d_gene: -; j_gene: TRBJ1-2; CDR3nt: TGTGCCAGTAGTTACGGGAGCTATGGCTACACCTTC; CDR3aa: CASSYGSYGYTF
v_gene: TRBV7-9; abundance: -; d_gene: -; j_gene: TRBJ1-4; CDR3nt: TGTGCCAGCAGCTTTACGGGGGCAACTAATGAAAAACTGTTTTTT; CDR3aa: CASSFTGATNEKLFF
v_gene: TRBV5-6; abundance: -; d_gene: -; j_gene: TRBJ2-4; CDR3nt: TGTGCCAGCAGTATTGGTAATGGGGGGCCGGGAAACATTCAGTACTTC; CDR3aa: CASSIGNGGPGNIQYF
v_gene: TRBV2; abundance: -; d_gene: -; j_gene: TRBJ1-1; CDR3nt: TGTGCCAGCAGTGAAGCGGGACTGATTAACACTGAAGCTTTCTTT; CDR3aa: CASSEAGLINTEAFF
v_gene: TRBV10-3; abundance: -; d_gene: -; j_gene: TRBJ2-1; CDR3nt: TGTGCCATCAGTGAGTCAAGTTTTCTCTACAATGAGCAGTTCTTC; CDR3aa: CAISESSFLYNEQFF
v_gene: TRBV19; abundance: medium-sized; d_gene: TRBD2; j_gene: TRBJ2-1; CDR3nt: TGTGCCAGTAGTACAGTAGCGGGCCCCTACAATGAGCAGTTCTTC; CDR3aa: CASSTVAGPYNEQFF
v_gene: TRBV5-6; abundance: -; d_gene: TRBD2; j_gene: TRBJ2-1; CDR3nt: TGTGCCAGCAGCTCTAGCGGGGGGGCCTCCAATGAGCAGTTCTTC; CDR3aa: CASSSSGGASNEQFF
v_gene: TRBV29-1; abundance: once; d_gene: TRBD1; j_gene: TRBJ2-1; CDR3nt: TGCAGCGTTGTGACAGGGTATACCAATGAGCAGTTCTTC; CDR3aa: CSVVTGYTNEQFF
v_gene: TRBV4-1; abundance: -; d_gene: TRBD2; j_gene: TRBJ2-6; CDR3nt: TGCGCCAGCAGCGGCGGGCTAGCGGGGGGGGCTGGGGCCAACGTCCTGACTTTC; CDR3aa: CASSGGLAGGAGANVLTF
v_gene: TRBV19; abundance: -; d_gene: TRBD1; j_gene: TRBJ2-2; CDR3nt: TGTGCCAGTACCTTTACAGGGGACCCCGGGGAGCTGTTTTTT; CDR3aa: CASTFTGDPGELFF
v_gene: TRBV27; abundance: -; d_gene: -; j_gene: TRBJ1-1; CDR3nt: TGTGCCAGCACCGATATCGGGGGAAACACTGAAGCTTTCTTT; CDR3aa: CASTDIGGNTEAFF
v_gene: TRBV19; abundance: few; d_gene: -; j_gene: TRBJ1-2; CDR3nt: TGTGCCAGTAGTATAGGTCAAGGGGCCTATGGCTACACCTTC; CDR3aa: CASSIGQGAYGYTF
v_gene: TRBV13; abundance: few; d_gene: -; j_gene: TRBJ2-3; CDR3nt: TGTGCCAGCAGCTTAGGGTCGGGGGTAAATACGCAGTATTTT; CDR3aa: CASSLGSGVNTQYF
v_gene: TRBV11-2; abundance: -; d_gene: TRBD1; j_gene: TRBJ2-2; CDR3nt: TGTGCCAGCAGCCCCCGGACAGGGGCGAACGGGGAGCTGTTTTTT; CDR3aa: CASSPRTGANGELFF
v_gene: TRBV29-1; abundance: once; d_gene: TRBD1; j_gene: TRBJ1-2; CDR3nt: TGCAGCGTTGAAATGAGGGACAGCTTATATGGCTACACCTTC; CDR3aa: CSVEMRDSLYGYTF
v_gene: TRBV27; abundance: -; d_gene: -; j_gene: TRBJ1-1; CDR3nt: TGTGCCAGCAGTTTATCGTCGCCGGTGAACACTGAAGCTTTCTTT; CDR3aa: CASSLSSPVNTEAFF
v_gene: TRBV29-1; abundance: few; d_gene: -; j_gene: TRBJ1-2; CDR3nt: TGCAGCGTTGATTTGGACAGTGGGGATGGCTACACCTTC; CDR3aa: CSVDLDSGDGYTF
v_gene: TRBV19; abundance: -; d_gene: TRBD2; j_gene: TRBJ2-1; CDR3nt: TGTGCCAGTAGTATTGCCGGGGGGGTCTACAATGAGCAGTTCTTC; CDR3aa: CASSIAGGVYNEQFF
v_gene: TRBV19; abundance: -; d_gene: -; j_gene: TRBJ2-1; CDR3nt: TGTGCCACGGGAAACAATGAGCAGTTCTTC; CDR3aa: CATGNNEQFF
v_gene: TRBV6-1; abundance: medium-sized; d_gene: TRBD1; j_gene: TRBJ2-7; CDR3nt: TGTGCCAGCAGTCTGGACAGGTTAGGTACCTACGAGCAGTACTTC; CDR3aa: CASSLDRLGTYEQYF
v_gene: TRBV6-6; abundance: -; d_gene: -; j_gene: TRBJ1-5; CDR3nt: TGTGCCAGCAGTCGACCCACAGATAATAGCAATCAGCCCCAGCATTTT; CDR3aa: CASSRPTDNSNQPQHF
v_gene: TRBV7-9; abundance: -; d_gene: -; j_gene: TRBJ2-7; CDR3nt: TGTGCCAGCAGCTTAGCGGCGGGGGCCGAGCAGTACTTC; CDR3aa: CASSLAAGAEQYF
v_gene: TRBV10-1; abundance: -; d_gene: -; j_gene: TRBJ2-2; CDR3nt: TGCGCCAGCACGAGCGAATCGAACACCGGGGAGCTGTTTTTT; CDR3aa: CASTSESNTGELFF
v_gene: TRBV27; abundance: few; d_gene: -; j_gene: TRBJ1-2; CDR3nt: TGTGCCAGCAGGGCAGGGTTCTATGGCTACACCTTC; CDR3aa: CASRAGFYGYTF
v_gene: TRBV30; abundance: -; d_gene: -; j_gene: TRBJ1-1; CDR3nt: TGTGCCTGGAGTGCCCAGGCAGGGACTGAAGCTTTCTTT; CDR3aa: CAWSAQAGTEAFF
v_gene: TRBV19; abundance: -; d_gene: TRBD1; j_gene: TRBJ1-2; CDR3nt: TGTGCCAGTTCACGGGACAGGCTTAACTATGGCTACACCTTC; CDR3aa: CASSRDRLNYGYTF
v_gene: TRBV5-5; abundance: large; d_gene: TRBD1; j_gene: TRBJ2-7; CDR3nt: TGTGCCAGCAGCTTGAGACAGGGGTACTACGAGCAGTACTTC; CDR3aa: CASSLRQGYYEQYF